Here is one T cell receptor (beta chain) with its context. The antigen remains undetermined. Mismatch with germline at one junction end may stem from a read error. The data belong to a study of cytomegalovirus exposure and HLA in healthy donors. At the level of the study: Among the roughly 380 donors who were genotyped, roughly 85% fell in the genetic ancestry cluster that is associated with self-reported Caucasian donors. General study findings and limits: Reportedly, cytomegalovirus status was diagnosed with high sensitivity and specificity.

CDR3 length: 15 amino acids. CDR1 SSHAT and CDR2 FNYEAQ come from the germline V gene (reference sequence). Primers included in the PCR were 60 Vbeta and 13 Jbeta primers. This table comes from immunoSEQ multiplex PCR, and its TCRdb copy is limited to in-frame clones, with some not included. The sample lists roughly 120,000 clones; roughly 70% were seen once. Sequenced: PBMCs. This rearrangement joins TRBV7-7 to TRBJ2-3, with 8 nucleotides matching TRBD1. The source of this sequence is a woman between 18 and 29 years old in good health and CMV-seronegative. The CDR3 DNA reads as TGTGCTAGCAGTCAGGGGGCGACGGACACAGATACGCAGTATTTT. This gives the protein CASSQGATDTDTQYF.